This T cell receptor beta chain was recorded in a study of breast tumors, draining lymph nodes, adjacent tissues. The germline V gene encodes CDR1 SEHNR and CDR2 FQNEAQ (reference sequence). The CDR3 is 16 residues long. Trimming cost V 0 bases and J 4 bases; bases outside gene matches: 6. Axillary draining lymph nodes of breast cancer patients supplied the node samples. TCRdb itself ran the multiplex PCR reads through MiXCR, one entry per CDR3 protein. The table shows about 270,000 distinct CDR3 sequences, with over 30% occurring only once. Study conclusions and caveats: Data fit most tumor T cells coming from lymph node, expanding in tumor. Luminal-like breast cancer showed significantly higher tumor–nontumor repertoire similarity than basal-like. Tumor T cell lymph node origin was a supported hypothesis, not proven. Tumor repertoires ranked between lymph nodes and nontumor tissue in diversity, with V and J gene preferences.

This clonotype was detected ten times or more. Its antigen is currently unknown. The source is a female donor with breast cancer. Some clones in this sample may be carry-over from other donors' samples. The chain is built from TRBV7-9 and TRBJ2-3; 8 bases are shared with TRBD2. Sequences were obtained from axillary lymph node tissue. For the CDR3, the DNA is TGTGCCAGCAGCTTAGCGTCTAGCGGGTTTGCAGATACGCAGTATTTT. This codes for CASSLASSGFADTQYF. The whole variable domain, remainder taken from reference TRBV7-9 and TRBJ2-3, is DTGVSQNPRHKITKRGQNVTFRCDPISEHNRLYWYRQTLGQGPEFLTYFQNEAQLEKSRLLSDRFSAERPKGSFSTLEIQRTEQGDSAMYLCASSLASSGFADTQYFGPGTRLTVL.